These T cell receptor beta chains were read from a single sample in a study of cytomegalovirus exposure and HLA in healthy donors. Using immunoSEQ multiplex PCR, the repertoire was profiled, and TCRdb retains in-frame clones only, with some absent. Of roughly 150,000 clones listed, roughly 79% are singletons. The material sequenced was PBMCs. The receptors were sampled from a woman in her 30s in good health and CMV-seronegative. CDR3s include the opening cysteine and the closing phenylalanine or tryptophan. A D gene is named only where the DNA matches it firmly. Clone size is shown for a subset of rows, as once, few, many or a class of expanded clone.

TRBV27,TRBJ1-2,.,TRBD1,TGTGCCAGCAGTTTTGGGCAGGGGGTTGGCTACACCTTC,CASSFGQGVGYTF
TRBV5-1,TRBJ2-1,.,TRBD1,TGCGCCAGCAGCTGGAGGGACAGGGTGAATGAGCAGTTCTTC,CASSWRDRVNEQFF
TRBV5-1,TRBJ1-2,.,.,TGCGCCAGCAGCTTGGACCCTCTATATGGCTACACCTTC,CASSLDPLYGYTF
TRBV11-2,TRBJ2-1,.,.,TGTGCCAGCAGCTTAGCCACAGGTTCGACCTACAATGAGCAGTTCTTC,CASSLATGSTYNEQFF
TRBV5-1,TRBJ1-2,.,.,TGCGCCAGCAGCATTGACACGATCTATGGCTACACCTTC,CASSIDTIYGYTF
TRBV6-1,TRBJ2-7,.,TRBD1,TGTGCCAGCAGGGGACAGGGCCAAATCTCCTACGAGCAGTACTTC,CASRGQGQISYEQYF
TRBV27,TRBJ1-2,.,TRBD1,TGTGCCAGCAGTTTATCTCTTGGGACAGTCTATGGCTACACCTTC,CASSLSLGTVYGYTF
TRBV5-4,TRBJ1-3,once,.,TGTGCCAGCAGCCCTGGGAGCTCTGGAAACACCATATATTTT,CASSPGSSGNTIYF
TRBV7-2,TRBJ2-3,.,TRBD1,TGTGCCAGCAGCCCCGGGGGGACCGGGACAGGGTCCGATACGCAGTATTTT,CASSPGGTGTGSDTQYF
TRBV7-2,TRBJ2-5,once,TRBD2,TGTGCCAGCAGCAGGAGCGGGGGCATCCAAGAGACCCAGTACTTC,CASSRSGGIQETQYF
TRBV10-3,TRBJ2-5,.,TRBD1,TGTGCCATCAGCCCGGGACAGGGTAAATTCCAAGAGACCCAGTACTTC,CAISPGQGKFQETQYF
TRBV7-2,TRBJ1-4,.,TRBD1,TGTGCCAGCAGCGGAGGGACAGCCTCCAAGGCAACTAATGAAAAACTGTTTTTT,CASSGGTASKATNEKLFF
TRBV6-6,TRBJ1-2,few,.,TGTGCCAGCAGTTTCGAGGGAGGTTTTAACTATGGCTACACCTTC,CASSFEGGFNYGYTF
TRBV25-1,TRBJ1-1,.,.,TGTGCCAGCAGTGCCGCCTGGGGGGTGCACACTGAAGCTTTCTTT,CASSAAWGVHTEAFF
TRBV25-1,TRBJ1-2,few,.,TGTGCCAGCAGCTTCGGTTACGGCTACACCTTC,CASSFGYGYTF
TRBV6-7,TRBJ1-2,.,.,TGTGCCAGCACCTTACTTCGGGCCCTAGCTGACACCTTC,CASTLLRALADTF
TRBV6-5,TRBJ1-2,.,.,TGTGCCAGCACCCGGTCCGGGGACTATGGCTACACCTTC,CASTRSGDYGYTF
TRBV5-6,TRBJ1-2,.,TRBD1,TGTGCCAGCAGCGAGGGACAGCGCTCGGGCTACACCTTC,CASSEGQRSGYTF
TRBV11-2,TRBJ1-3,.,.,TGTGCCAGCAGCTTCACGGGAGGGACCTCTGGAAACACCATATATTTT,CASSFTGGTSGNTIYF
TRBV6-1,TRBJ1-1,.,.,TGTGCCAGCAGCACCAGGGTTGGGGACACTGAAGCTTTCTTT,CASSTRVGDTEAFF
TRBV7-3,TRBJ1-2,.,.,TGTGCCAGCAGCTTAACGGGGGGAATGGGGAACTATGGCTACACCTTC,CASSLTGGMGNYGYTF
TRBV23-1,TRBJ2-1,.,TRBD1,TGCGCCAGCAGAAGCCGGGACAGGGATAACAATGAGCAGTTCTTC,CASRSRDRDNNEQFF
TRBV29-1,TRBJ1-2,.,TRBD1,TGCAGCGTTCCCGCTTTTGACAGGGGCCTTCGGTATGGCTACACCTTC,CSVPAFDRGLRYGYTF
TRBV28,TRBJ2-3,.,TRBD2,TGTGCCAGCAGTCTCAGCCTGGCGGGGGGCACAGATACGCAGTATTTT,CASSLSLAGGTDTQYF
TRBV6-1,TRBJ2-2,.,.,TGTGCCAGCAGTGAAAGCTTCGACACCGGGGAGCTGTTTTTT,CASSESFDTGELFF
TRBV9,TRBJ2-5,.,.,TGTGCCAGCAGCGTAGACCCCCCAGGAGGGGCCCTAGGGGTAGAGACCCAGTACTTC,CASSVDPPGGALGVETQYF
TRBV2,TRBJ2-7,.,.,TGTGCCAGCAGAGGACCGGGATCACGGGCCTACGAGCAGTACTTC,CASRGPGSRAYEQYF
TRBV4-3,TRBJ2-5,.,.,TGCGCCAGCAGCCAACATGATTCCGGACAAATGCAAGAGACCCAGTACTTC,CASSQHDSGQMQETQYF
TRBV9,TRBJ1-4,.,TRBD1,TGTGCCAGCAGCGTGACAGGGATAAATGAAAAACTGTTTTTT,CASSVTGINEKLFF
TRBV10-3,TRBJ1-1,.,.,TGTGCCATCAGTGAGACGATGCTTCAGGGCCCTGAAGCTTTCTTT,CAISETMLQGPEAFF
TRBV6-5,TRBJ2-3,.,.,TGTGCCAGCAGGCCCAGGGGCTTGACAGATACGCAGTATTTT,CASRPRGLTDTQYF
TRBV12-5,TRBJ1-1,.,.,TGTGCTAGTGGTTTGGTAGCGGGCAGGGCGAACACTGAAGCTTTCTTT,CASGLVAGRANTEAFF
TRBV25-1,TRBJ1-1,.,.,TGTGCCAGCAGTCAGGGCACTGAAGCTTTCTTT,CASSQGTEAFF
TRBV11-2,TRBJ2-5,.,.,TGTGCCAGCAGCTTAGGGGGCGCGTCAGGGGCCCGGCAAGAGACCCAGTACTTC,CASSLGGASGARQETQYF
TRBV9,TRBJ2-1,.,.,TGTGCCAGCAGCACCCCTAGGGGGGGGGTTTACAATGAGCAGTTCTTC,CASSTPRGGVYNEQFF
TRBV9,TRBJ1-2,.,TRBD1,TGTGCCAGCAGCGTCATATCGACAGGGGGAAACTATGGCTACACCTTC,CASSVISTGGNYGYTF
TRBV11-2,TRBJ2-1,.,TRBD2,TGTGCCAGCATCGTTCGACCGGGACTAGCGGGGGCTTACAATGAGCAGTTCTTC,CASIVRPGLAGAYNEQFF
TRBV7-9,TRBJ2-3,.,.,TGTGCCAGCAGCCCCCGACAGCGCACAGATACGCAGTATTTT,CASSPRQRTDTQYF
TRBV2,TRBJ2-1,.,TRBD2,TGTGCCAGCAGCGGGAGGGAATTCCCCAATGAGCAGTTCTTC,CASSGREFPNEQFF
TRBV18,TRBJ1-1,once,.,TGTGCCAGCTCACTCGTCCAGGATTTGAACACTGAAGCTTTCTTT,CASSLVQDLNTEAFF
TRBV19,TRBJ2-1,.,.,TGTGCCAGTAGTGGGTACAGGGTTGATGGGAATGAGCAGTTCTTC,CASSGYRVDGNEQFF
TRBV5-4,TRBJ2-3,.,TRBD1,TGTGCCAGCAGCCCTGCGATGGACAGGCCAACAGATACGCAGTATTTT,CASSPAMDRPTDTQYF
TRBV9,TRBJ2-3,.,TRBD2,TGTGCCAGCAGCTCTAGCGGGGGGGGATCAGATACGCAGTATTTT,CASSSSGGGSDTQYF
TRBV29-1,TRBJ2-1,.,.,TGCAGCGTTGAATCGGGAAGGGAACCGTACAATGAGCAGTTCTTC,CSVESGREPYNEQFF
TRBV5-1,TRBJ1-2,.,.,TGCGCCAGCAGCTTGGGGCGGGGCAGGGATGGCTACACCTTC,CASSLGRGRDGYTF
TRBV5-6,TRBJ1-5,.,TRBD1,TGTGCCAGCAGCTTGAGGCCGGGACAGGGAGATCAGCCCCAGCATTTT,CASSLRPGQGDQPQHF
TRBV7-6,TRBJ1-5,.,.,TGTGCCAGCAGCCCTCGGGAGGAGAAAGTTCAGCCCCAGCATTTT,CASSPREEKVQPQHF
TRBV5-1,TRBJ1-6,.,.,TGCGCCAGCAGCTTGGAAACTCGGAGGTCACCTTCCTATAATTCACCCCTCCACTTT,CASSLETRRSPSYNSPLHF
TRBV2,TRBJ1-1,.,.,TGTGCCAGCAGTGAGCGGGGGGAGTATCCCACTGAAGCTTTCTTT,CASSERGEYPTEAFF
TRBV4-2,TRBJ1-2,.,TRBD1,TGTGCCAGCAGCCAAGACGCCGTTCAGGGGGGACATGGCTACACCTTC,CASSQDAVQGGHGYTF
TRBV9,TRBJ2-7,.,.,TGTGCCAGCCGGCAGGGTGTCACCTACGAGCAGTACTTC,CASRQGVTYEQYF
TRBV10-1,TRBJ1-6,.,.,TGCGCCAGCAGTGCGGGATATAATTCACCCCTCCACTTT,CASSAGYNSPLHF
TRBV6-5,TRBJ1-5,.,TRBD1,TGTGCCAGCAGCCCGACAGGGGGCCGCAATCAGCCCCAGCATTTT,CASSPTGGRNQPQHF
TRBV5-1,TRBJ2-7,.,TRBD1,TGCGCCAGCAGCACAGACAGGGGATACGAGCAGTACTTC,CASSTDRGYEQYF
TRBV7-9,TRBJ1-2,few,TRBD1,TGTGCCAGCAGCCCAAGGACAGGGTCAAACTATGGCTACACCTTC,CASSPRTGSNYGYTF
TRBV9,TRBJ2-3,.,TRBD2,TGTGCCAGCAGCGTGGTCAACTTGGGACTAGCCCCAGATACGCAGTATTTT,CASSVVNLGLAPDTQYF
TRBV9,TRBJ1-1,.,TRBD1,TGTGCCAGCAGGAGGGGGGACAGAAGCACTGAAGCTTTCTTT,CASRRGDRSTEAFF